These 32 T cell receptor beta chains originate from one sample sequenced in a study of blood T cells in healthy people across ages (dated by TCRdb to between 2014 and 2016). The library came from 5' RACE. The data were produced on an Illumina HiSeq 2500. A second PCR of roughly 7 to 12 cycles was run with a J-beta primer mix and a sample-barcoded 5' primer. In TCRdb, the public reads were trimmed at Q25 with fastp and aligned with MiXCR, with productive beta chains retained. CDR3 protein sequences are deduplicated, and each keeps its most common genes and DNA. This sample lists approximately 810,000 distinct CDR3 sequences; less than 35% were detected once. The ten largest account for 17% of the sample. Source material: blood. The receptors here all came from a woman of 80 years or more in good health.

Many counts were recorded for this clonotype. The chain uses TRBV6-1 and TRBJ2-1; tentatively, D is TRBD1 (6 bases). This CDR3 is 15 amino acids long. Trimming pared 4 bases from V and 2 bases from J, leaving 12 bases between. Germline-derived CDR1 and CDR2 are MNHNS and SASEGT. The CDR3 DNA sequence: TGTGCCAGCAGTGTCTCAGGGGCCGCCTACAATGAGCAGTTCTTC. Its translation is CASSVSGAAYNEQFF.

This clonotype has more than one count but fewer than ten. This chain connects TRBV5-4 to TRBJ2-3; maybe TRBD1 (6 bases). V shed 5 bases and J shed 4 bases, with 17 bases lying between them. Germline CDR1 is SGHNT and CDR2 is YYREEE (reference sequence). The CDR3 loop spans 15 amino acids. For the CDR3, the DNA is TGTGCCAGCAGTCGTTCCCAGCCAGGGGCAGATACGCAGTATTTT. Translating gives CASSRSQPGADTQYF.

V gene TRBV20-1 combines with J gene TRBJ1-4; no clear D gene. Germline V lookup: CDR1 DFQATT, CDR2 SNEGSKA (reference sequence). This CDR3 spans 11 amino acids. V lost 6 bases and J 4 bases, leaving 6 bases between the germline ends. CDR3 sequence (DNA): TGCAGTGCGCAGATTAATGAAAAACTGTTTTTT. Amino acids: CSAQINEKLFF.

This clonotype was detected many times. The chain couples TRBV7-2 to TRBJ2-5, with D unresolved. The V end was cut by 4 bases, the J end by 3 bases, with 15 bases between. Germline V CDR1 and CDR2: SGHTA, FQGNSA. The CDR3 is made up of 15 amino acids. CDR3 residues: CASSSSARSEETQYF. The CDR3 nucleotides are TGTGCCAGCAGCTCTAGTGCGCGAAGCGAAGAGACCCAGTACTTC.

This clonotype was picked up one time. The V call is TRBV7-2, the J call TRBJ1-2; TRBD1 aligns across 7 bases. The CDR3 is 17 residues long. V gave up 0 bases and J gave up 6 bases; unmatched junction bases: 13. Looked up from germline, CDR1 is SGHTA and CDR2 is FQGNSA. CDR3 amino acids: CASSLAATGIVADGYTF. CDR3 coding DNA: TGTGCCAGCAGCTTAGCCGCGACAGGGATCGTTGCGGATGGCTACACCTTC.

The chain joins TRBV28 to TRBJ2-1, with D unresolved. Per the germline V gene, CDR1 is MDHEN and CDR2 is SYDVKM. The CDR3 covers 14 residues. Trimming pared 6 bases from V and 0 bases from J, leaving 9 bases between. Here the CDR3 DNA reads TGTGCCAGCAGGTCCGGGTCCTCCTACAATGAGCAGTTCTTC. This sequence encodes CASRSGSSYNEQFF.

This clonotype has only a few counts. The V and J genes are TRBV28 and TRBJ2-1; D is ambiguous. The J call may not be correct, given that the DNA end is closer to TRBJ2-7. CDR1 is MDHEN, CDR2 SYDVKM, per germline. The CDR3 has 15 amino acids. The CDR3 DNA is TGTGCCAGCGGCACCTATTCCAGCTCCTACAATGAGCAGTACTTC. Protein sequence: CASGTYSSSYNEQYF.

In this sample, this clonotype turned up a few times. The chain carries TRBV20-1 and TRBJ2-5; unclear D gene. The J call may be incorrect, as the DNA end agrees better with TRBJ2-1. The CDR3 runs 13 residues. CDR1 is DFQATT, CDR2 SNEGSKA, per germline (reference sequence). The CDR3 sequence: CSARGPPQETQFF. The CDR3 DNA is TGCAGTGCTAGAGGTCCACCGCAAGAGACCCAGTTCTTC.

V usage is TRBV25-1 and J usage is TRBJ1-6, with D maybe TRBD1 (6 bases). This CDR3 region has 13 residues. Germline CDR1 reads MGHDK; CDR2 reads SYGVNS. V lost 8 bases to trimming and J lost 11 bases, with 16 bases between them. DNA for the CDR3: TGTGCCAGCCTCGGGACAAACGGTCCACCCCTCCACTTT. It translates to CASLGTNGPPLHF.

This clonotype was recorded only once. At one of its ends the junction is not consistent with the germline gene, which may arise from a read error. The chain joins TRBV4-1 to TRBJ2-1; 7 nucleotides agree with TRBD2. CDR3 length: 16 residues. Germline V gives CDR1 MGHRA, CDR2 YSYEKL. CDR3 loop: CASSQEVGGRGNEQFF. CDR3 DNA sequence: TGTGCCAGCAGCCAAGAAGTGGGCGGGAGAGGAAATGAGCAGTTCTTC.

This clonotype has at least ten counts. The rearrangement joins TRBV3-1 to TRBJ2-7; 13 bases fit TRBD2. The germline V gene has CDR1 LGHDT and CDR2 YNNKEL (reference sequence). The CDR3 length is 16 residues. The V and J ends lost 4 bases and 0 bases, in that order; junction bases with no gene match: 3. The CDR3 spells CASSLRTSGSSYEQYF. The CDR3 DNA is TGTGCCAGCAGCCTAAGGACTAGCGGGAGCTCCTACGAGCAGTACTTC.

This clonotype came up many times. This chain uses TRBV7-2 with TRBJ1-2, with D maybe TRBD1 (5 bases). Germline values: CDR1 SGHTA, CDR2 FQGNSA. V lost 2 bases to trimming and J lost 6 bases, with 16 bases between them. CDR3 length: 15 residues. The CDR3, as DNA: TGTGCCAGCAGCTTAAATATTCTCTGGGGGAATGGCTACACCTTC. This gives the protein CASSLNILWGNGYTF.

The chain has TRBV2 and TRBJ1-4, with D possibly being TRBD1 (5 bases). The CDR3 runs 16 residues. CDR1 is SNHLY, CDR2 FYNNEI, per germline. V gave up 6 bases and J gave up 3 bases, with 17 bases separating them. The CDR3 DNA sequence: TGTGCCAGCAGGAAGAGAACCGGGACGGCTAATGAAAAACTGTTTTTT. Translated, it gives CASRKRTGTANEKLFF. Filled out from reference TRBV2 and TRBJ1-4, the complete variable domain reads EPEVTQTPSHQVTQMGQEVILRCVPISNHLYFYWYRQILGQKVEFLVSFYNNEISEKSEIFDDQFSVERPDGSNFTLKIRSTKLEDSAMYFCASRKRTGTANEKLFFGSGTQLSVL.

This clonotype has more than one count but fewer than ten. V usage is TRBV27 and J usage is TRBJ1-1, with D hard to call. Per germline, CDR1 MNHEY and CDR2 SMNVEV (reference sequence). The CDR3 contains 16 residues. With 0 bases removed from V and 0 bases from J, the gap between germline ends came to 11 bases. The CDR3 sequence is CASSLSGIGMNTEAFF. In DNA form, the CDR3 reads TGTGCCAGCAGTTTATCAGGGATAGGGATGAACACTGAAGCTTTCTTT.

Ten or more counts support this clonotype. The V and J genes are TRBV12-3 or TRBV12-4 and TRBJ2-4, with unresolved D. The CDR3 loop spans 15 amino acids. V dropped 10 bases and J dropped 0 bases, with 16 bases sitting between them. CDR3: CAILNPGLAKNIQYF. The CDR3 DNA follows: TGTGCCATACTCAACCCGGGTTTAGCCAAAAACATTCAGTACTTC.

The CDR3 is CSASVAPQGGYGYTF. CDR3 in DNA: TGCAGTGCTTCCGTAGCGCCACAGGGCGGCTATGGCTACACCTTC. This rearrangement joins TRBV20-1 to TRBJ1-2; D might be TRBD1 (6 bases). The V and J ends lost 5 bases and 4 bases respectively, with 20 bases between them. CDR3 length equals 15 residues. The V gene's germline CDR1 is DFQATT and CDR2 SNEGSKA (reference sequence).

This clonotype was recorded at least ten times. This sequence joins TRBV15 and TRBJ2-7; no reliable D call. Germline-derived CDR1 and CDR2 are LNHNV and YYDKDF (reference sequence). This CDR3 is 15 amino acids long. Trimming removed 0 bases at V and 2 bases at J, with 11 bases between. The CDR3 DNA sequence: TGTGCCACCAGCAGAGAGATAGACCCTGCCTACGAGCAGTACTTC. Its protein product is CATSREIDPAYEQYF.

This clonotype was seen at least ten times. The rearrangement uses TRBV18 and TRBJ2-7, with D hard to call. This CDR3 is built from 13 residues. Trimming pared 1 base from V and 7 bases from J, leaving 11 bases between. Per germline, CDR1 KGHSH and CDR2 LQKENI. CDR3 region: CASSPQAGREQYF. CDR3 coding DNA: TGTGCCAGCTCACCACAAGCAGGCCGGGAGCAGTACTTC. Full variable domain (missing parts from reference TRBV18 and TRBJ2-7): NAGVMQNPRHLVRRRGQEARLRCSPMKGHSHVYWYRQLPEEGLKFMVYLQKENIIDESGMPKERFSAEFPKEGPSILRIQQVVRGDSAAYFCASSPQAGREQYFGPGTRLTVT.

This clonotype was recorded at least ten times. The gene calls are TRBV6-2 or TRBV6-3 and TRBJ1-2, with 7 bases identical to TRBD1. Trimming cost V 6 bases and J 7 bases; bases outside gene matches: 8. CDR1 is MNHEY and CDR2 is SVGEGT in the germline V gene. CDR3 length equals 13 residues. The CDR3 region is CASSQQGRSGYTF. In DNA, the CDR3 is TGTGCCAGCAGCCAACAGGGGCGGTCTGGCTACACCTTC.

The genes are TRBV12-5 and TRBJ2-1; 11 bases agree with TRBD1. J was trimmed by 9 bases and V by 6 bases; bases with no gene match: 13. CDR3 length: 16 amino acids. In germline, CDR1 is LGHNT, CDR2 FRNRAP. CDR3 DNA: TGTGCTAGTGGCCGGGGACAGGGGGAAGTTCAAGGTGAGCAGTTCTTC. Protein sequence: CASGRGQGEVQGEQFF.

This clonotype was counted ten times or more. This chain links TRBV7-2 with TRBJ2-5, with 7 bases aligning to TRBD1. The V and J ends lost 3 bases and 5 bases, in that order; junction bases with no gene match: 9. The germline CDR1 and CDR2 sequences are SGHTA and FQGNSA. The CDR3 sequence is 15 residues long. The CDR3 sequence: CASSLGRGLRETQYF. CDR3 coding DNA: TGTGCCAGCAGCTTGGGAAGGGGGCTTCGGGAGACCCAGTACTTC.

This clonotype was seen many times. The J gene is TRBJ2-1, the V gene TRBV3-1; D might be TRBD2 (6 bases). The V gene's germline CDR1 is LGHDT and CDR2 YNNKEL (reference sequence). The ends were cut back, 7 bases at V and 15 bases at J, with 16 bases in the middle. This CDR3 comprises 11 residues. The DNA of the CDR3 is TGTGCCAGCATCGGAGAGGGAGGAGGGTTCTTC. This gives the protein CASIGEGGGFF.

This clonotype was detected only a few times. The rearrangement links TRBV4-2 to TRBJ1-5; TRBD1 is a possible D gene (5 bases). Germline V CDR1 and CDR2: LGHNA, YNFKEQ. V lost 0 bases and J lost 0, with 9 bases in between. The CDR3 is made up of 16 amino acids. DNA of the CDR3: TGTGCCAGCAGCCAAGAGGGGCACAATAGCAATCAGCCCCAGCATTTT. It codes for CASSQEGHNSNQPQHF.

This clonotype appeared many times. A read error may explain this, as a much larger clone is one base away. The gene calls are TRBV11-3 and TRBJ2-7, with D possibly being TRBD2 (6 bases). Trimming stripped 4 bases from V and 7 bases from J, with 14 bases between. CDR1 SGHNT and CDR2 YENEEA come from the germline V gene. There are 13 residues in the CDR3. CDR3 in amino acids: CASSSSWRDEQYF. The CDR3 DNA sequence: TGTGCCAGCAGCTCCTCGTGGAGGGATGAGCAGTACTTC.

The chain recombines TRBV11-3 with TRBJ2-3; possibly TRBD1 for D (5 bases). Trimming cost V 5 bases and J 0 bases, with 9 bases left between them. The CDR3 has 14 residues. The germline CDR1 and CDR2 sequences are SGHNT and YENEEA. CDR3 DNA: TGTGCCAGCAGCAAAAGACAGAGCACAGATACGCAGTATTTT. This codes for CASSKRQSTDTQYF.

For this clonotype: A much larger clone differs from this one at a single base, so this may be a read error. The gene calls are TRBV9 and TRBJ2-4; 8 nucleotides align to TRBD1. The DNA end is a closer match to TRBJ2-7, so the J assignment may be wrong. Per germline, CDR1 SGDLS and CDR2 YYNGEE. This CDR3 has 15 amino acids. The CDR3, as DNA: TGTGCCAGCCGCTTGGTCCAGGGGGCCGGAGGCGAGCAGTACTTC. Translation gives CASRLVQGAGGEQYF.

On this clonotype itself: A much larger clone differs from this one at a single base, so this may be a read error. The chain recombines TRBV9 with TRBJ2-7, with 8 nucleotides matching TRBD1. CDR3 length: 15 amino acids. J gave up 7 bases and V 0 bases, and 9 bases lay outside the gene matches. Germline CDR1 reads SGDLS; CDR2 reads YYNGEE. The CDR3 region is CASSVGQGAFNEQYF. Here the CDR3 DNA reads TGTGCCAGCAGCGTAGGTCAGGGGGCGTTTAATGAGCAGTACTTC.

V and J are TRBV11-2 and TRBJ1-2, with D unclear. Germline V gives CDR1 SGHAT, CDR2 FQNNGV. This CDR3 is built from 14 residues. With 6 bases removed from V and 10 bases from J, the gap between germline ends came to 21 bases. CDR3 sequence (DNA): TGTGCCAGCAGTCTACGGGCGGAAAAGTGGAACTACACCTTC. It specifies CASSLRAEKWNYTF.

This clonotype came up many times. The CDR3 DNA reads as TGTGCCAGCTCACCATTCGGCCGGGACCTCAATGAGCAGTTCTTC. Translation: CASSPFGRDLNEQFF. This chain connects TRBV18 to TRBJ2-1; D could derive from TRBD1 or TRBD2 (5 bases each). Germline-derived CDR1 and CDR2 are KGHSH and LQKENI. The CDR3 loop spans 15 amino acids. The V gene lost 2 bases and the J gene lost 6 bases, with 14 bases spanning the gap.

This clonotype was seen many times. The genes are TRBV20-1 and TRBJ2-5; TRBD2 matches 11 bases. Germline trimming cut 6 bases from V and 2 bases from J; bases unmatched to any gene: 14. Germline CDR1 and CDR2: DFQATT and SNEGSKA (reference sequence). The CDR3 runs 17 residues. The CDR3 protein is CSAHPLAGGRRQETQYF. Here the CDR3 DNA reads TGCAGTGCCCACCCCCTAGCGGGGGGACGGAGGCAAGAGACCCAGTACTTC.

This clonotype showed up many times. The chain is built from TRBV14 and TRBJ2-5; either TRBD1 or TRBD2 may supply D (6 bases each). The V gene lost 1 base and the J gene lost 4 bases, with 13 bases spanning the gap. CDR3 size: 15 residues. Germline CDR1 SGHDN, CDR2 FVKESK. This CDR3 reads CASSQALPGAETQYF. The CDR3 region has the DNA TGTGCCAGCAGCCAAGCGTTACCGGGGGCAGAGACCCAGTACTTC.

The chain couples TRBV7-2 to TRBJ2-7, with D possibly matching TRBD2 (5 bases). The CDR3 has 16 residues. With 5 bases removed from V and 0 bases from J, the gap between germline ends came to 17 bases. CDR1 and CDR2 (germline): SGHTA, FQGNSA. The CDR3 DNA follows: TGTGCCAGCAGCCGTGGCGGGCAGGCCAGCTCCTACGAGCAGTACTTC. Amino acids: CASSRGGQASSYEQYF.